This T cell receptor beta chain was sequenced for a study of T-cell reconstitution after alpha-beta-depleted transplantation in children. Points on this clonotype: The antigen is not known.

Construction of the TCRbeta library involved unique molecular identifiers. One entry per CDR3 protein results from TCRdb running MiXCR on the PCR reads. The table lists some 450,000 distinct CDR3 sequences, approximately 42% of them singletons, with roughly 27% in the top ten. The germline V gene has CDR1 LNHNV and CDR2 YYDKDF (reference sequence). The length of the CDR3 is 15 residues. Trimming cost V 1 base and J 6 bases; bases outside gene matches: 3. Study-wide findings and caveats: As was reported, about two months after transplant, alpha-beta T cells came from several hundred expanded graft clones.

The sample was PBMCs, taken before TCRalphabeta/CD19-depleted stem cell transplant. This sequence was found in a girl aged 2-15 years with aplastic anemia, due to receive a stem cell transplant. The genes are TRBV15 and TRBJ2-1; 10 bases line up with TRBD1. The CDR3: CATSRARQGANEQFF. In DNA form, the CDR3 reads TGTGCCACCAGCAGAGCGAGACAGGGGGCCAATGAGCAGTTCTTC.